Listed here is a single T cell receptor beta chain. This specimen comes from a study of cytomegalovirus exposure and HLA in healthy donors. Overall study: Of about 390 genotyped donors, more than 75% grouped in the Caucasian-associated ancestry cluster.

The CDR3 length is 13 residues. Germline CDR1 and CDR2: MNHNS and SASEGT. V lost 1 base and J lost 3, with 6 bases in between. Primers for the PCR totalled 60 Vbeta and 13 Jbeta. Only in-frame clones appear in the TCRdb table, and some are missing; sequencing was by immunoSEQ multiplex PCR. The sample lists about 150,000 clones, more than 60% occurring once. The sequenced sample consisted of PBMCs. This clonotype was obtained from a young man in good health and CMV-seropositive. This chain joins TRBV6-1 and TRBJ1-1; D call uncertain. The CDR3 region is CASSEGVYTEAFF. As DNA, the CDR3 is TGTGCCAGCAGTGAAGGCGTGTACACTGAAGCTTTCTTT.